This is a list of T cell receptor beta chains from one sample in a study of blood T cell repertoires in COVID-19. Sequenced by immunoSEQ multiplex PCR; TCRdb stores in-frame clones only, minus some. The data hold about 140,000 clones, with roughly 80% observed a single time. Sequenced material: PBMCs or T cells enriched from blood (not recorded which). Every receptor here comes from a young woman who had been exposed to COVID-19. Both conserved end residues are part of each CDR3. Fields, in order: D gene, J gene, V gene, CDR3 protein. The D gene is left open where the match is weak.

D: NA; J: TRBJ1-1; V: TRBV6-4; CDR3: CASRAGTEAFF
D: TRBD2; J: TRBJ2-7; V: TRBV2; CDR3: CASSPGGFRGLYYEQYF
D: NA; J: TRBJ2-1; V: TRBV12-3/TRBV12-4; CDR3: CASSQRTSNEQFF
D: TRBD2; J: TRBJ2-5; V: TRBV5-6; CDR3: CASSHSGTSLDLYQETQYF
D: TRBD2; J: TRBJ2-3; V: TRBV6-2/TRBV6-3; CDR3: CASSYSRLAGAFGTDTQYF
D: TRBD2; J: TRBJ2-7; V: TRBV27; CDR3: CASSQSSSGYYEQYF
D: TRBD1; J: TRBJ2-1; V: TRBV25-1; CDR3: CASSDHRQGVKQFF
D: NA; J: TRBJ2-2; V: TRBV4-2; CDR3: CASSHRQAHANTGELFF
D: TRBD1; J: TRBJ1-3; V: TRBV5-1; CDR3: CASSLSGGEGNTIYF
D: NA; J: TRBJ1-3; V: TRBV27; CDR3: CASSSKIQGVHTIYF
D: NA; J: TRBJ1-2; V: TRBV7-2; CDR3: CASSLETVHLGTPAYGYTF
D: NA; J: TRBJ1-2; V: TRBV27; CDR3: CASSLWGSNYGYTF
D: NA; J: TRBJ1-1; V: TRBV3-1/TRBV3-2; CDR3: CASSHWSPVGTEAFF
D: TRBD2; J: TRBJ2-2; V: TRBV30; CDR3: CAWSSLGGTGELFF
D: NA; J: TRBJ1-1; V: TRBV7-6; CDR3: CASSLPIGGARKDTEAFF
D: TRBD1; J: TRBJ1-2; V: TRBV4-2; CDR3: CASSQGDSYYGYTF
D: NA; J: TRBJ1-1; V: TRBV12-3/TRBV12-4; CDR3: CASSIRQEAFF
D: NA; J: TRBJ1-4; V: TRBV7-8; CDR3: CASSFSGPGQRNEKLFF
D: TRBD1; J: TRBJ1-3; V: TRBV15; CDR3: CATSRLGTGGRNTIYF
D: NA; J: TRBJ1-1; V: TRBV7-9; CDR3: CASSLATGKATEAFF
D: TRBD2; J: TRBJ2-3; V: TRBV5-1; CDR3: CASSLFGRSEDTQYF
D: TRBD2; J: TRBJ2-5; V: TRBV7-2; CDR3: CASSRGLVEQTQYF
D: NA; J: TRBJ1-1; V: TRBV5-4; CDR3: CASSLTGYTEAFF
D: TRBD1; J: TRBJ1-1; V: TRBV27; CDR3: CASSFRDRGRMNTEAFF
D: TRBD1; J: TRBJ1-5; V: TRBV19; CDR3: CASSKQGDQPQHF
D: NA; J: TRBJ1-2; V: TRBV28; CDR3: CASSFGRGALRGYTF
D: NA; J: TRBJ1-2; V: TRBV11-2; CDR3: CASSLGGVPDGYTF
D: NA; J: TRBJ2-5; V: TRBV3-1/TRBV3-2; CDR3: CASSQEYVAARQETQYF
D: NA; J: TRBJ2-3; V: TRBV5-1; CDR3: CASSYRQADTQYF
D: TRBD1; J: TRBJ2-5; V: TRBV10-3; CDR3: CASGTAKETQYF
D: NA; J: TRBJ1-1; V: TRBV12-5; CDR3: CASGLGVPNTEAFF
D: TRBD1; J: TRBJ1-4; V: TRBV19; CDR3: CASRHYDRGNEKLFF
D: NA; J: TRBJ1-1; V: TRBV5-4; CDR3: CASSPGGGLKNTEAFF
D: TRBD2; J: TRBJ2-3; V: TRBV2; CDR3: CASSRSLAGYTDTQYF
D: TRBD1; J: TRBJ1-1; V: TRBV2; CDR3: CASRDRGGNTEAFF
D: TRBD1; J: TRBJ1-5; V: TRBV2; CDR3: CATGGTGGNQPQHF
D: TRBD1; J: TRBJ1-4; V: TRBV28; CDR3: CASSVQGASEKLFF
D: TRBD2; J: TRBJ2-5; V: TRBV7-2; CDR3: CASSLAPSGRETQYF
D: TRBD2; J: TRBJ2-3; V: TRBV9; CDR3: CASSGRDYLDTQYF
D: NA; J: TRBJ2-7; V: TRBV6-1; CDR3: CASSDGVGGSYEQYF
D: NA; J: TRBJ2-3; V: TRBV9; CDR3: CASSVGGGRSTDTQYF
D: TRBD2; J: TRBJ2-4; V: TRBV28; CDR3: CASGTSGSFPWF
D: TRBD2; J: TRBJ2-5; V: TRBV6-1; CDR3: CASSEETSGSKQTQYF
D: TRBD2; J: TRBJ2-1; V: TRBV30; CDR3: CAWTSFPGRNEQFF
D: NA; J: TRBJ2-1; V: TRBV7-3; CDR3: CASSLTSVARANEQFF
D: TRBD1; J: TRBJ1-3; V: TRBV7-9; CDR3: CASSAPGQGKWTIYF
D: TRBD2; J: TRBJ2-7; V: TRBV3-1/TRBV3-2; CDR3: CASSPTGSGSSYEQYF